This TCR beta chain was observed in a study of control samples from healthy donors and cancer patients. The table came from immunoSEQ multiplex PCR; TCRdb's copy has only in-frame clones and leaves some out. There are 70,000 to 95,000 clones in the sample; 87% occur only once, and 20% to 25% lies in the top ten. The CDR3 is made up of 15 amino acids. Trimming took 4 bases from V and 0 from J; bases not matched to a gene: 5. The germline V gene has CDR1 MGHRA and CDR2 YSYEKL. Sequenced material: blood. This receptor was obtained from a man aged 50 or older in good health. V gene TRBV4-1 combines with J gene TRBJ1-1; 7 bases agree with TRBD1. CDR3 sequence: CASSLTGTVNTEAFF. In DNA form, the CDR3 reads TGCGCCAGCAGCCTCACCGGGACAGTGAACACTGAAGCTTTCTTT.